This T cell receptor (beta chain) was identified in a study of read filtering for tumor transcriptome and immune sequencing. Study in general: Mean patient age was around 66 years, range about 45 to 85; approximately 18 male, over twelve female. Per sample, TCR-region reads ranged about 4 to 11 million by IR-seq, roughly 85 to 1273 by RNA-seq. Study results and caveats: Compared with RNA-seq, IR-seq gave much higher clonotype depth and reliability.

This clonotype was counted between two and nine times. Its specificity is not known. The library was built from about 0.4 ug RNA with molecular barcoded adaptors for alpha/delta and beta/gamma chains. TCRdb re-derived calls from the reads in MiXCR, one entry per CDR3 protein. The table records tens of thousands of distinct CDR3 sequences, approximately 15% of them present only once. Sampling of bone marrow took place during active disease in every patient. The sequence came from a donor at least 40 years old with multiple myeloma. Sequencing used a population of CD138-negative cells sorted from bone marrow.

The CDR3 DNA reads as TGCGCCAGCAGCTTGGGACAGAGTTCCACTGAAGCTTTCTTT. Encoded protein: CASSLGQSSTEAFF. The chain links TRBV5-1 to TRBJ1-1; D is possibly TRBD1 (5 bases). The length of the CDR3 is 14 residues. V lost 0 bases, J lost 4 bases, and 10 bases lay in between. Germline V CDR1 and CDR2: SGHRS, YFSETQ. Using reference TRBV5-1 and TRBJ1-1 for the parts outside the CDR3, the full variable domain is KAGVTQTPRYLIKTRGQQVTLSCSPISGHRSVSWYQQTPGQGLQFLFEYFSETQRNKGNFPGRFSGRQFSNSRSEMNVSTLELGDSALYLCASSLGQSSTEAFFGQGTRLTVV.